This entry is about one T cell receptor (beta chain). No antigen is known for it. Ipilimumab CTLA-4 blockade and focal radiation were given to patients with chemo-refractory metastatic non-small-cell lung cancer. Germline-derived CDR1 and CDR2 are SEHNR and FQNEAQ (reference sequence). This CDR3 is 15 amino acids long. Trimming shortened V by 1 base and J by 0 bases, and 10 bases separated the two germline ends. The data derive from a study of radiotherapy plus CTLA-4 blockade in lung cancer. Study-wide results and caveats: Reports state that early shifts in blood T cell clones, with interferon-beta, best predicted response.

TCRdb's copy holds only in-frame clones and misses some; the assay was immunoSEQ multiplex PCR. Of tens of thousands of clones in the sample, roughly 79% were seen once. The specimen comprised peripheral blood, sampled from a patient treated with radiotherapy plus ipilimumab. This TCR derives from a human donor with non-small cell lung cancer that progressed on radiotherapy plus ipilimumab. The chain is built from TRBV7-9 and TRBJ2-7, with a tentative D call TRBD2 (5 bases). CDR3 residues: CASSLEAESSYEQYF. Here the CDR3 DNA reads TGTGCCAGCAGCTTAGAAGCGGAATCCTCCTACGAGCAGTACTTC. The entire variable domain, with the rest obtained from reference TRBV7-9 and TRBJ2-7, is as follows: DTGVSQNPRHKITKRGQNVTFRCDPISEHNRLYWYRQTLGQGPEFLTYFQNEAQLEKSRLLSDRFSAERPKGSFSTLEIQRTEQGDSAMYLCASSLEAESSYEQYFGPGTRLTVT.